This T cell receptor (beta chain) was found in a study of T cells in Graves' hyperthyroidism and ophthalmopathy. There are 15 residues in the CDR3. CDR1 and CDR2 from the germline V gene are SGHRS and YFSETQ. V was pared by 1 base and J by 0 bases, with 4 bases of the junction left unmatched. This clonotype was observed at least ten times. Reasons for excluding patients were uncontrolled infection, other autoimmune disease, pregnancy or lactation. Amplified TCR beta CDR3 regions came from RNA transcripts. A set of HTBI primers served as the primers for a first-round RT-PCR of the TCR CDR3. MiXCR, run by TCRdb on the multiplex PCR reads, gives a single entry per CDR3 protein. This table has about 250,000 distinct CDR3 sequences, over 20% appearing once.

The sequenced sample consisted of blood. This receptor was taken from a woman aged 40 to 50 with Graves' ophthalmopathy. The chain employs TRBV5-1 and TRBJ2-7; the match to TRBD2 covers 7 bases. The CDR3 DNA is TGCGCCAGCAGCTTGATGGGGACTACCTCCTACGAGCAGTACTTC. Amino acid sequence: CASSLMGTTSYEQYF.